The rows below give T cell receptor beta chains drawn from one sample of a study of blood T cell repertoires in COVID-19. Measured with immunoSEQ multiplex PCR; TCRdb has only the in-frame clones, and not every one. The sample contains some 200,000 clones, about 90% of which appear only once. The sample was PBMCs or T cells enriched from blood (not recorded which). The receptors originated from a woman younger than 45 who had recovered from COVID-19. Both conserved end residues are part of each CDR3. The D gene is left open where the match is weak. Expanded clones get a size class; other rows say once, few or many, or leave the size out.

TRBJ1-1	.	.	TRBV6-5	CASSPDRENTEAFF	TGTGCCAGCAGTCCTGACAGAGAGAACACTGAAGCTTTCTTT
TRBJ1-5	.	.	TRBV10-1	CASSESWQGNQPQHF	TGCGCCAGCAGTGAGTCGTGGCAGGGTAATCAGCCCCAGCATTTT
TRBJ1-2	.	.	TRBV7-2	CASSPLFEGLYGYTF	TGTGCCAGCAGCCCACTCTTCGAGGGACTCTATGGCTACACCTTC
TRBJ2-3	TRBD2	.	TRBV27	CASSFLGGSDTQYF	TGTGCCAGCAGTTTTCTGGGGGGGTCAGATACGCAGTATTTT
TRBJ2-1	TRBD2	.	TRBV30	CAWSVRGRAHEQFF	TGTGCCTGGAGTGTACGTGGGAGGGCCCATGAGCAGTTCTTC
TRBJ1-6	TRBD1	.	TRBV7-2	CASSPRQQGNSPLHF	TGTGCCAGCAGCCCACGGCAACAGGGGAATTCACCCCTCCACTTT
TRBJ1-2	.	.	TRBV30	CAWSGSGNLNTF	TGTGCCTGGAGTGGTTCAGGGAATCTAAACACCTTC
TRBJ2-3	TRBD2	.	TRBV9	CASSETSGSSDTQYF	TGTGCCAGCAGCGAGACTAGCGGGAGCTCTGATACGCAGTATTTT
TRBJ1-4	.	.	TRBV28	CASSLRTVTNEKLFF	TGTGCCAGCAGTTTAAGAACAGTCACTAATGAAAAACTGTTTTTT
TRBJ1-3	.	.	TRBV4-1	CASSQVGAPERLDTKNTIYF	TGCGCCAGCAGCCAAGTGGGGGCCCCGGAACGTTTGGACACCAAAAACACCATATATTTT
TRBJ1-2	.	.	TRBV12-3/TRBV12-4	CASSFDTSSGYTF	TGTGCCAGCAGTTTTGACACCTCGAGTGGCTACACCTTC
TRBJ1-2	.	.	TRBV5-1	CASSSWSRDKDGYTF	TGCGCCAGCAGCTCATGGTCCAGGGATAAGGATGGCTACACCTTC
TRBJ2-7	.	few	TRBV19	CASSIDTRISYEQYF	TGTGCCAGTAGTATCGACACCAGGATCTCCTACGAGCAGTACTTC
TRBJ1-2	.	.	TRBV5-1	CASSLAQDLPNYGYTF	TGCGCCAGCAGCTTGGCACAGGACCTCCCTAACTATGGCTACACCTTC
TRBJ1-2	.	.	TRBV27	CASSLGTQGFYGYTF	TGTGCCAGCAGTTTGGGAACACAGGGTTTCTATGGCTACACCTTC
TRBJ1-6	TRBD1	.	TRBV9	CASSSGQGSPYNSPLHF	TGTGCCAGCAGCTCGGGACAGGGAAGTCCCTATAATTCACCCCTCCACTTT
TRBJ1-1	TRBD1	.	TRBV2	CASTGRGRMNTEAFF	TGTGCCAGCACTGGCAGGGGGCGAATGAACACTGAAGCTTTCTTT
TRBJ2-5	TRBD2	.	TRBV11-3	CASSPRERGGQETQYF	TGTGCCAGCAGCCCGAGGGAGCGGGGGGGCCAAGAGACCCAGTACTTC
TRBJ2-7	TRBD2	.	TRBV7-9	CASSFGGVWSYEQYF	TGTGCCAGCAGCTTCGGGGGGGTATGGTCCTACGAGCAGTACTTC
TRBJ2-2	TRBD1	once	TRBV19	CASSQGVGTGELFF	TGTGCCAGTAGTCAGGGGGTGGGCACCGGGGAGCTGTTTTTT
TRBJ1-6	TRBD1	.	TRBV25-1	CASSDRGQAINSPLHF	TGTGCCAGCAGTGACCGGGGACAGGCGATTAATTCACCCCTCCACTTT
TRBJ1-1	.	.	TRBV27	CASSFSATGSTEAFF	TGTGCCAGCAGTTTTTCAGCTACGGGGAGCACTGAAGCTTTCTTT
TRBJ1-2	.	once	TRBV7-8	CASSATENVYGYTF	TGTGCCAGCAGCGCGACAGAAAATGTCTATGGCTACACCTTC
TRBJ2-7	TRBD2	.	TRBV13	CASSRQLGRAFFEQYF	TGTGCCAGCAGCCGACAGCTCGGGAGGGCCTTCTTCGAGCAGTACTTC
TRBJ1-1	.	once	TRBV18	CASSPKGLDLNTEAFF	TGTGCCAGCTCACCAAAAGGACTGGATTTGAACACTGAAGCTTTCTTT
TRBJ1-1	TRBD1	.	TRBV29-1	CSGNRGNTEAFF	TGCAGCGGGAACAGGGGGAACACTGAAGCTTTCTTT
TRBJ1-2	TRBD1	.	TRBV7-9	CASSPQGAHGYTF	TGTGCCAGCAGCCCGCAGGGGGCTCATGGCTACACCTTC
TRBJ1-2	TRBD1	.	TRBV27	CASREGQGTGGYTF	TGTGCCAGCAGGGAGGGACAGGGGACAGGCGGCTACACCTTC
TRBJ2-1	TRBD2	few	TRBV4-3	CASSQDLAGGYNEQFF	TGCGCCAGCAGCCAAGATCTAGCGGGAGGGTACAATGAGCAGTTCTTC
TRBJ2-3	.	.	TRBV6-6	CASGEASTQYF	TGTGCCAGCGGAGAGGCCAGTACGCAGTATTTT
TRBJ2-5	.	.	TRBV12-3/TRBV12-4	CASSFDIVETQYF	TGTGCCAGCAGTTTTGACATCGTAGAGACCCAGTACTTC
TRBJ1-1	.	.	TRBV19	CASSINSKNTEAFF	TGTGCCAGTAGTATAAACAGTAAGAACACTGAAGCTTTCTTT
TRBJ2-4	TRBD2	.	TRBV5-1	CASSLVSSGGGRGETKNIQYF	TGCGCCAGCAGCTTGGTGTCTAGCGGGGGAGGAAGGGGTGAAACCAAAAACATTCAGTACTTC
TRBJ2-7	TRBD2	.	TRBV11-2	CASSPTPGGSYEQYF	TGTGCCAGCAGCCCCACGCCCGGGGGGTCCTACGAGCAGTACTTC
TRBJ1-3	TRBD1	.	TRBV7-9	CASSPSGQAGNTIYF	TGTGCCAGCAGCCCTTCGGGACAGGCTGGAAACACCATATATTTT
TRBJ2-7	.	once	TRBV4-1	CASSQDAQASPYEQYF	TGCGCCAGCAGCCAAGATGCACAGGCCAGCCCCTACGAGCAGTACTTC
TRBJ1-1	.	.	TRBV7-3	CASSLRVELNTEAFF	TGTGCCAGCAGCCTCCGGGTAGAGCTGAACACTGAAGCTTTCTTT
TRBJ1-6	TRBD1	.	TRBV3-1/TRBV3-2	CASRTGGYNSPLHF	TGTGCCAGCCGGACAGGGGGTTATAATTCACCCCTCCACTTT
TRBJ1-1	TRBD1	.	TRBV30	CAWKRTGGAAGEAFF	TGTGCCTGGAAAAGGACAGGGGGCGCCGCCGGTGAAGCTTTCTTT
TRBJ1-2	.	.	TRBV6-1	CASSAGRGNYGYTF	TGTGCCAGCAGTGCCGGTAGGGGGAACTATGGCTACACCTTC
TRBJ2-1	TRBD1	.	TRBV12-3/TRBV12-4	CASTGQGREQFF	TGTGCCAGCACAGGACAGGGACGAGAGCAGTTCTTC
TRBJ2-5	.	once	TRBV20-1	CSARDKETQYF	TGCAGTGCTAGAGACAAAGAGACCCAGTACTTC
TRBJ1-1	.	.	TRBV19	CASSTTENTEAFF	TGTGCCAGTAGTACCACAGAGAACACTGAAGCTTTCTTT
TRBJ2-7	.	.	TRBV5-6	CASSLYSPYEQYF	TGTGCCAGCAGCTTGTACAGCCCCTACGAGCAGTACTTC
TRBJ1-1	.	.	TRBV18	CASSRYREGRVDTEAFF	TGTGCCAGCTCACGGTACAGGGAAGGGAGAGTGGACACTGAAGCTTTCTTT
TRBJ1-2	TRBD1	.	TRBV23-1	CASSQSYRRTGLVGYTF	TGCGCCAGCAGTCAATCATACCGGCGGACAGGTTTAGTCGGCTACACCTTC
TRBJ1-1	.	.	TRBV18	CASSHGETGRGTEAFF	TGTGCCAGCTCACACGGGGAGACTGGGCGAGGCACTGAAGCTTTCTTT
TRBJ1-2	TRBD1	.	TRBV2	CASLKGQGIEGYTF	TGTGCCAGCCTCAAGGGACAGGGAATCGAGGGCTACACCTTC
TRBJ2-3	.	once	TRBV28	CASSFLAGTDTQYF	TGTGCCAGCAGTTTCCTCGCGGGCACAGATACGCAGTATTTT